This T cell receptor beta chain was recovered during a study of blood T cell repertoires in COVID-19. Overall study context: Nucleic acid was either cDNA or gDNA, and it came from T cells, B-cell-depleted T cells, or PBMCs.

The germline V gene has CDR1 SGHTA and CDR2 FQGNSA. This CDR3 spans 16 amino acids. Losses at the gene ends were 6 bases for V and 7 bases for J; bases not matched to a gene: 16. Original handling: Quantification of nucleated cells was approximated via reference gene primer amplification. Repertoires were generated with immunoSEQ multiplex PCR, while TCRdb's copy carries only in-frame clones and drops some. D and trimming come from the DNA, and the V and J calls and clone size come from that table. The sample includes roughly 38,000 clones, 86% of them seen just once. This clonotype was obtained from a man aged 45 to 65 in a cohort sampled during active COVID-19. The chain has TRBV7-2 and TRBJ1-1; 8 nucleotides line up with TRBD1. The specimen was peripheral blood. The CDR3 region is CASRPGDAGGGIEAFF. CDR3 coding DNA: TGTGCCAGCAGGCCAGGTGATGCAGGGGGCGGAATTGAAGCTTTCTTT.